The 29 T cell receptor beta chains below come from one sample, sequenced in a study of OX40 agonist ivuxolimab in advanced cancers. Profiled with immunoSEQ multiplex PCR; TCRdb holds only in-frame clones, not every one. The repertoire has some 50,000 clones, more than 80% of them found once; the top ten carry about 0.69%. This sample comprised CD4+ or CD8+ T cells sorted from blood, obtained in a trial of the OX40 agonist ivuxolimab. These TCRs come from an adult with an advanced solid tumor such as melanoma, head and neck, liver or kidney cancer.

The V gene is TRBV5-1, the J gene TRBJ2-3; 7 bases agree with TRBD2. Germline values: CDR1 SGHRS, CDR2 YFSETQ. V lost 1 base, J lost 6 bases, and 11 bases stayed unmatched. CDR3 length equals 16 residues. DNA of the CDR3: TGCGCCAGCAGCTTGTTGGGACTACCAGAGAGGGATACGCAGTATTTT. Its protein is CASSLLGLPERDTQYF.

This clone was picked up one time. The chain uses TRBV11-2 and TRBJ2-1, with 15 bases fitting TRBD2. Germline V gene sequence: CDR1 SGHAT, CDR2 FQNNGV. V dropped 5 bases and J dropped 4; count of bases not matched to a gene: 6. The CDR3 extends over 17 amino acids. As DNA, the CDR3 is TGTGCCAGCAGCATGGGGACTAGCGGGGGGAGGTACAATGAGCAGTTCTTC. Amino acid sequence: CASSMGTSGGRYNEQFF.

The gene calls are TRBV9 and TRBJ2-1; 11 nucleotides match TRBD2. V shed 0 bases and J 1 base; nucleotides not matched to a gene: 3. The CDR3 is 17 residues long. The germline V gene has CDR1 SGDLS and CDR2 YYNGEE. CDR3 loop: CASSVELAGGSYNEQFF. DNA of the CDR3: TGTGCCAGCAGCGTAGAGCTAGCGGGGGGATCCTACAATGAGCAGTTCTTC.

The chain joins TRBV4-1 to TRBJ1-2; 10 positions match TRBD1. The V gene end was trimmed by 2 bases and the J gene end by 4 bases; junction bases not matched to a gene: 7. Germline V gene sequence: CDR1 MGHRA, CDR2 YSYEKL. The CDR3 covers 16 residues. The CDR3 DNA reads TGCGCCAGCAGCCAACGCGACAGGGGGCGCAGCTATGGCTACACCTTC. It is translated as CASSQRDRGRSYGYTF.

The chain is built from TRBV6-5 and TRBJ2-1, with 9 nucleotides matching TRBD1. Per germline, CDR1 MNHEY and CDR2 SVGAGI. CDR3 length: 15 amino acids. With V trimmed by 6 bases and J by 1 base, 4 bases remained unmatched. CDR3: CASRETGGSYNEQFF. In nucleotides, the CDR3 is TGTGCCAGCAGGGAGACAGGGGGGTCCTACAATGAGCAGTTCTTC.

The chain combines TRBV25-1 with TRBJ2-3; D might be TRBD1 or TRBD2, each matching 5 bases. Between the trimmed V and J ends, which lost 5 bases and 9 bases, there was a span of 9 bases. CDR3 size: 11 residues. The germline V gene encodes CDR1 MGHDK and CDR2 SYGVNS. The CDR3 DNA sequence: TGTGCCAGCAGTCACGGGGACACGCAGTATTTT. It codes for CASSHGDTQYF.

This clone was found once. The chain couples TRBV2 to TRBJ1-2, with TRBD1 as a possible D gene (6 bases). Looked up from germline, CDR1 is SNHLY and CDR2 is FYNNEI. V was cut by 4 bases and J by 4 bases, with 13 bases left in between. The CDR3 covers 14 residues. The CDR3 coding sequence is TGTGCCAGCAGTGTGATGGGGGGCGGCTATGGCTACACCTTC. This sequence encodes CASSVMGGGYGYTF.

This clone has only a few counts. The chain employs TRBV5-5 and TRBJ2-3; 8 positions match TRBD2. V was clipped by 4 bases and J by 0 bases; unmatched bases: 4. The CDR3 spans 15 residues. Germline V lookup: CDR1 SGHKS, CDR2 YYEKEE (reference sequence). For the CDR3, the DNA is TGTGCCAGCAGCCAGACTAGCGCGAGCACAGATACGCAGTATTTT. The encoded protein is CASSQTSASTDTQYF.

This chain connects TRBV2 to TRBJ1-4; no definite D call. The CDR3 totals 14 residues. The V end was cut by 5 bases, the J end by 8 bases, with 15 bases between. Germline V lookup: CDR1 SNHLY, CDR2 FYNNEI. This CDR3 reads CASSKLLSYEKLFF. In DNA form, the CDR3 reads TGTGCCAGCAGTAAGCTTTTATCTTACGAAAAACTGTTTTTT.

The rearrangement uses TRBV5-1 and TRBJ2-1; 9 bases are shared with TRBD2. J gave up 8 bases and V 2 bases, and 5 bases lay outside the gene matches. The CDR3 loop spans 14 amino acids. Germline V lookup: CDR1 SGHRS, CDR2 YFSETQ. This CDR3 is CASSFNAGGYEQFF. The CDR3 nucleotides read TGCGCCAGCAGCTTCAATGCGGGGGGGTATGAGCAGTTCTTC.

V usage is TRBV6-1 and J usage is TRBJ2-5; D possibly corresponds to TRBD2 (5 bases). From germline, CDR1 is MNHNS and CDR2 SASEGT. Trimming shortened V by 6 bases and J by 4 bases, and 15 bases separated the two germline ends. The CDR3 length is 14 residues. CDR3 in DNA: TGTGCCAGCAGCGAACGTACCGGAGGAGAGACCCAGTACTTC. This encodes CASSERTGGETQYF.

This chain links TRBV29-1 with TRBJ1-3, with D perhaps matching TRBD1 (5 bases). The CDR3 runs 14 residues. The V and J ends lost 5 bases and 0 bases respectively, with 11 bases between them. Germline CDR1 and CDR2: SQVTM and ANQGSEA. The CDR3 DNA is TGCAGCGTTAAGGACACCCACTCTGGAAACACCATATATTTT. Its protein product is CSVKDTHSGNTIYF. Looking up the rest from reference TRBV29-1 and TRBJ1-3 gives the full variable domain: SAVISQKPSRDICQRGTSLTIQCQVDSQVTMMFWYRQQPGQSLTLIATANQGSEATYESGFVIDKFPISRPNLTFSTLTVSNMSPEDSSIYLCSVKDTHSGNTIYFGEGSWLTVV.

This clone was detected only a few times. DNA for the CDR3: TGCGCCAGCAGCCCCGGGACTAGTGGCGACGAGCAGTACTTC. Protein sequence: CASSPGTSGDEQYF. The chain uses TRBV5-1 and TRBJ2-7; 8 bases agree with TRBD2. The CDR3 runs 14 residues. Trimming at V came to 4 bases and at J to 5 bases, leaving 8 bases not matched to a gene. Germline-derived CDR1 and CDR2 are SGHRS and YFSETQ.

A single count supports this clone. This chain uses TRBV7-2 with TRBJ1-1, with D tentatively TRBD1 (5 bases). This CDR3 spans 16 amino acids. V was shortened by 6 bases and J by 0 bases, with 17 bases between the two germline ends. The germline V gene has CDR1 SGHTA and CDR2 FQGNSA. The CDR3 here is CASSREAGGLNTEAFF. The DNA of the CDR3 is TGTGCCAGCAGTCGTGAGGCGGGGGGGTTGAACACTGAAGCTTTCTTT.

The chain has TRBV7-9 and TRBJ2-1; TRBD2 is a possible D gene (7 bases). Trimming shortened V by 1 base and J by 9 bases, and 16 bases separated the two germline ends. CDR1 and CDR2 from the germline V gene are SEHNR and FQNEAQ (reference sequence). The CDR3 consists of 15 residues. The chain's CDR3 is CASSLVLGGAGEQFF. CDR3 bases: TGTGCCAGCAGCTTAGTGCTGGGGGGGGCAGGTGAGCAGTTCTTC.

This clone was picked up one time. This chain joins TRBV7-2 and TRBJ2-2, with 7 nucleotides matching TRBD1. The CDR3 spans 16 residues. Germline loops: CDR1 SGHTA, CDR2 FQGNSA. V lost 2 bases to trimming and J lost 0 bases; unmatched junction nucleotides: 3. CDR3 region: CASSLRGGANTGELFF. CDR3 DNA sequence: TGTGCCAGCAGCTTAAGAGGGGGCGCGAACACCGGGGAGCTGTTTTTT. The full variable domain, with the rest looked up from reference TRBV7-2 and TRBJ2-2, is GAGVSQSPSNKVTEKGKDVELRCDPISGHTALYWYRQSLGQGLEFLIYFQGNSAPDKSGLPSDRFSAERTGGSVSTLTIQRTQQEDSAVYLCASSLRGGANTGELFFGEGSRLTVL.

This sequence joins TRBV6-1 and TRBJ1-5; TRBD1 is a possible D gene (5 bases). CDR3 length: 15 amino acids. The V and J ends lost 1 base and 4 bases respectively, with 11 bases between them. The germline gives CDR1 MNHNS, CDR2 SASEGT. The CDR3 sequence is CASSEGRADNQPQHF. In nucleotides, the CDR3 is TGTGCCAGCAGTGAAGGCAGGGCTGATAATCAGCCCCAGCATTTT.

The V gene is TRBV9, the J gene TRBJ2-1; D gene unclear. Germline V gene sequence: CDR1 SGDLS, CDR2 YYNGEE. The length of the CDR3 is 14 residues. Trimming removed 0 bases at V and 6 bases at J, with 10 bases between. The CDR3 region is CASSVARQVNEQFF. CDR3 nucleotide sequence: TGTGCCAGCAGCGTAGCTAGGCAGGTCAATGAGCAGTTCTTC.

This sequence joins TRBV6-4 and TRBJ1-6; perhaps TRBD1 as D (5 bases). The length of the CDR3 is 14 residues. Trimming pared 4 bases from V and 7 bases from J, leaving 11 bases between. Germline V gene data show CDR1 as MRHNA and CDR2 as SNTAGT. Here the CDR3 DNA reads TGTGCCAGCAGTGTTAGAGGGGACAATTCACCCCTCCACTTT. It codes for CASSVRGDNSPLHF.

This clone appeared a few times. This chain uses TRBV2 with TRBJ2-5, with D unclear. V shed 5 bases and J shed 4 bases, with 11 bases lying between them. Germline V lookup: CDR1 SNHLY, CDR2 FYNNEI. The CDR3 loop spans 13 amino acids. This CDR3 reads CASSRSTTETQYF. The CDR3 coding sequence is TGTGCCAGCAGTCGGTCTACCACAGAGACCCAGTACTTC.

The J gene is TRBJ2-7, the V gene TRBV18, with TRBD1 as a possible D gene (6 bases). The CDR3 length is 13 residues. V dropped 3 bases and J dropped 2 bases, with 8 bases sitting between them. In germline, CDR1 is KGHSH, CDR2 LQKENI. CDR3 protein: CASSPRGPYEQYF. The CDR3 DNA sequence: TGTGCCAGCTCACCCAGGGGCCCCTACGAGCAGTACTTC.

This sequence joins TRBV10-3 and TRBJ2-5; the match to TRBD1 covers 9 bases. The V segment lost 2 bases and the J segment 3 bases; nucleotides outside the gene matches: 7. Per germline, CDR1 ENHRY and CDR2 SYGVKD. This CDR3 spans 16 amino acids. DNA for the CDR3: TGTGCCATCAGTGAGACCGGGACAGGGAGTGAAGAGACCCAGTACTTC. Translating gives CAISETGTGSEETQYF.

The chain uses TRBV2 and TRBJ1-5; D gene uncertain. In germline, CDR1 is SNHLY, CDR2 FYNNEI. V was cut by 3 bases and J by 3 bases, with 12 bases left in between. The CDR3 has 15 amino acids. The CDR3 protein is CASSENTQSNQPQHF. The CDR3 nucleotides read TGTGCCAGCAGTGAGAACACGCAGTCCAATCAGCCCCAGCATTTT.

The gene calls are TRBV5-1 and TRBJ1-2, with 12 bases matching TRBD1. The CDR3 totals 14 residues. V lost 4 bases and J lost 8; bases outside the gene matches: 6. Germline CDR1 is SGHRS and CDR2 is YFSETQ. DNA for the CDR3: TGCGCCAGCAGCACGGGACAGGGGGCTTCCGGCTACACCTTC. Its translation is CASSTGQGASGYTF.

The rearrangement uses TRBV27 and TRBJ1-6, with 7 bases that match TRBD1. J gave up 8 bases and V 8 bases, and 9 bases lay outside the gene matches. CDR3 size: 14 residues. Germline CDR1 and CDR2: MNHEY and SMNVEV (reference sequence). CDR3 DNA sequence: TGTGCCAGCCAACGACAGGGCGAGTATTCACCCCTCCACTTT. Translating gives CASQRQGEYSPLHF.

The CDR3, as DNA: TGTGCCAGCAGCGTCGGACTAGCGGGGGGTTCCTACAATGAGCAGTTCTTC. Translated, it gives CASSVGLAGGSYNEQFF. The V and J genes are TRBV7-8 and TRBJ2-1; 14 bases are shared with TRBD2. The CDR3 has 17 amino acids. The germline gives CDR1 SGHVS, CDR2 FQNEAQ. Germline trimming cut 5 bases from V and 1 base from J; bases unmatched to any gene: 4.

This clone was seen a few times. J is TRBJ1-3 and V is TRBV7-9; possible D gene TRBD1, 6 bases. CDR3 length: 15 amino acids. CDR1 and CDR2 from the germline V gene are SEHNR and FQNEAQ (reference sequence). Trimming took off 5 bases at V and 3 bases at J, with 14 bases between the two ends. For the CDR3, the DNA is TGTGCCAGCAGCCCCGCGGGGGGGCTTGGAAACACCATATATTTT. Protein product: CASSPAGGLGNTIYF.

The J gene is TRBJ1-1, the V gene TRBV29-1, with 7 nucleotides matching TRBD1. The germline gives CDR1 SQVTM, CDR2 ANQGSEA. The CDR3 consists of 15 residues. J lost 6 bases, V lost 5 bases, and 15 bases had no gene match. The CDR3 DNA follows: TGCAGCGTTTCGAGGGGGCTCCCTTTTGGAGCTGAAGCTTTCTTT. Encoded protein: CSVSRGLPFGAEAFF.

The J gene is TRBJ1-3, the V gene TRBV2, with 9 bases aligning to TRBD1. After removal of 5 bases from V and 4 bases from J, the junction contained 6 bases not matched to a gene. Per the germline V gene, CDR1 is SNHLY and CDR2 is FYNNEI. The CDR3 contains 15 residues. The CDR3 region has the DNA TGTGCCAGCAGTTTACAGGGGGCCGGGGGAAACACCATATATTTT. This sequence encodes CASSLQGAGGNTIYF.